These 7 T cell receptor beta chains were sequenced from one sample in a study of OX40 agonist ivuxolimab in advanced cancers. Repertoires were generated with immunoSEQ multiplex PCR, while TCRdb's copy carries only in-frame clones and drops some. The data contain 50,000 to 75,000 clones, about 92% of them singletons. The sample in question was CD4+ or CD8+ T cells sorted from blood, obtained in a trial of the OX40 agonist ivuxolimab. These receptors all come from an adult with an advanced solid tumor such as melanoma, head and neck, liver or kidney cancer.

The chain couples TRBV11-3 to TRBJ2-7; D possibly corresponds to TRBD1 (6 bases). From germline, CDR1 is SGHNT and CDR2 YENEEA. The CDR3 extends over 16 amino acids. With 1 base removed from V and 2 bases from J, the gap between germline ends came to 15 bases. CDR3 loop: CASSLARGQTTYEQYF. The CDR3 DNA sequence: TGTGCCAGCAGCTTAGCCAGGGGCCAGACCACCTACGAGCAGTACTTC.

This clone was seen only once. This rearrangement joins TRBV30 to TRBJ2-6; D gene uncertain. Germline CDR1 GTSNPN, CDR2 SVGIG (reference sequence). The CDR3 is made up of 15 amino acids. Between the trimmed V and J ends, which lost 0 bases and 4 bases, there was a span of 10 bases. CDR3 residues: CAWSVQTLGANVLTF. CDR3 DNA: TGTGCCTGGAGTGTACAGACACTCGGGGCCAACGTCCTGACTTTC.

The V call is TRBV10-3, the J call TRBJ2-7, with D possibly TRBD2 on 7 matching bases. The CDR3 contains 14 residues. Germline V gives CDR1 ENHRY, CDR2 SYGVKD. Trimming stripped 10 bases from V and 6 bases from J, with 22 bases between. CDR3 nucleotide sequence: TGTGCCACCGTCGGGGGGCAGGAATTTTTCGAGCAGTACTTC. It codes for CATVGGQEFFEQYF.

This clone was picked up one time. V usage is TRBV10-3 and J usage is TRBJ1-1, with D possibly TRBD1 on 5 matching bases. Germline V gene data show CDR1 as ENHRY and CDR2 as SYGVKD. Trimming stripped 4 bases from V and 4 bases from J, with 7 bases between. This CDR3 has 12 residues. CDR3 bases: TGTGCCATCAGTGCAGGGCGCACTGAAGCTTTCTTT. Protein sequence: CAISAGRTEAFF.

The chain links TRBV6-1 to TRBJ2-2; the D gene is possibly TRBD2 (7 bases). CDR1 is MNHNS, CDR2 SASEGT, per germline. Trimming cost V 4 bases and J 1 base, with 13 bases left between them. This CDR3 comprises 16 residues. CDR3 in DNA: TGTGCCAGCAGTGTATCGGGGGGCCGGAACACCGGGGAGCTGTTTTTT. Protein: CASSVSGGRNTGELFF.

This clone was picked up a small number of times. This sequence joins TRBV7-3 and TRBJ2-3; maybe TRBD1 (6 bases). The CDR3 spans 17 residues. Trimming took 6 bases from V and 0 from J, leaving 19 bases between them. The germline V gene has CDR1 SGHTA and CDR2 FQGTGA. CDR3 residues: CASSHGGLPVSTDTQYF. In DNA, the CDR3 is TGTGCCAGCAGTCATGGGGGCTTGCCAGTTAGCACAGATACGCAGTATTTT.

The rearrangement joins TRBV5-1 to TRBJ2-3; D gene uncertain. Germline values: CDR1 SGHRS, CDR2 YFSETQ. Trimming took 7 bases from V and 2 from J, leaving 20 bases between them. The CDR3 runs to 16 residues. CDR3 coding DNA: TGCGCCAGCCTACCTTATGGGCCTTCTACCACAGATACGCAGTATTTT. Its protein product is CASLPYGPSTTDTQYF.